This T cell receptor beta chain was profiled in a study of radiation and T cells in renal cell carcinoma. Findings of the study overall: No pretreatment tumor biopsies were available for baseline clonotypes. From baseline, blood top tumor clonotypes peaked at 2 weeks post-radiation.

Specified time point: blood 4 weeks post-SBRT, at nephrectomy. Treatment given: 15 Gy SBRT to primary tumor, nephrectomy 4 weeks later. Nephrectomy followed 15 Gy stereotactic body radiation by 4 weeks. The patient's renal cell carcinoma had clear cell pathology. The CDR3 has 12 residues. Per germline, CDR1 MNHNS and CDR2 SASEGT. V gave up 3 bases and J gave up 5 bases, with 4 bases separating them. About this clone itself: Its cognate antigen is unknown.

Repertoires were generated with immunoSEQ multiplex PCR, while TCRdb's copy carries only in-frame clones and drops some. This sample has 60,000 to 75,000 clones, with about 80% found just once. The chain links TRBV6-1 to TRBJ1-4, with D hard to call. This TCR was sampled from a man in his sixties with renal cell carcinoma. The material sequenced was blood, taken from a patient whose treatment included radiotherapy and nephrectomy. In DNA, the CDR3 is TGTGCCAGCAGTGACTACAATGAAAAACTGTTTTTT. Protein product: CASSDYNEKLFF.